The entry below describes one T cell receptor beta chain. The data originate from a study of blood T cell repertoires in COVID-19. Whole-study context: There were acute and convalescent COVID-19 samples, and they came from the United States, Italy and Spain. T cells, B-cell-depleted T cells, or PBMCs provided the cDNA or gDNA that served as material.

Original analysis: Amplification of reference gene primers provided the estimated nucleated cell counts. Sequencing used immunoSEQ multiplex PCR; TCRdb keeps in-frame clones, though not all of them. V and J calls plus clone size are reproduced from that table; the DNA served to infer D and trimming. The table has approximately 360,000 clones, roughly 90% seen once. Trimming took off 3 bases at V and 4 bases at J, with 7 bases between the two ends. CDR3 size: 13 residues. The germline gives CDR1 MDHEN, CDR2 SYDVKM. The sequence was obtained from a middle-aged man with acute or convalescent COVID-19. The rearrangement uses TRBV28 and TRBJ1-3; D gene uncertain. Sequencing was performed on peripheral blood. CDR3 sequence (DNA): TGTGCCAGCAGTTTCCAGGCCGGAAACACCATATATTTT. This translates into CASSFQAGNTIYF.